This record concerns one T cell receptor (beta chain) sequence. The sample originates from a study of blood T cell repertoires in COVID-19. Overall study: Acute-phase and convalescent COVID-19 samples originated in the United States, Italy and Spain. Sources were T cells, B-cell-depleted T cells, or PBMCs; the material itself was cDNA or gDNA.

Trimming removed 5 bases at V and 4 bases at J, with 11 bases between. From germline, CDR1 is SGHVS and CDR2 FQNEAQ. CDR3 length: 13 residues. Original handling: Amplification of reference gene primers was used by the study to estimate nucleated cell counts. TCRdb's table, derived via immunoSEQ multiplex PCR, lists solely in-frame clones and lacks some. The V and J calls and the clone size are those of that table, but D and trimming were determined from the DNA. Of 350,000 to 450,000 clones in the sample, 85% were seen once. This clonotype originated in a woman aged 18-29 years with acute or convalescent COVID-19. The sequenced sample was peripheral blood. The chain combines TRBV7-8 with TRBJ1-2; D is perhaps TRBD1 (5 bases). In DNA form, the CDR3 reads TGTGCCAGCAGCCCCGCGACAGTCTATGGCTACACCTTC. Its translation is CASSPATVYGYTF. Complete variable domain (other parts from reference TRBV7-8 and TRBJ1-2): GAGVSQSPRYKVAKRGQDVALRCDPISGHVSLFWYQQALGQGPEFLTYFQNEAQLDKSGLPSDRFFAERPEGSVSTLKIQRTQQEDSAVYLCASSPATVYGYTFGSGTRLTVV.